In its sample, the clone carrying this TCR beta chain ranks as medium-sized. The sample is drawn from a study of human T cells and chemical hapten exposure. TCRdb reprocessed the RACE reads via MiXCR and lists one record per CDR3 protein. Found here are 60,000 to 80,000 distinct CDR3 sequences, approximately 35% of them singletons; the top ten hold about 9%. Time point meaning: patch test 1, 2 weeks after DPC sensitization. Described treatment: therapeutic diphenylcyclopropenone sensitization with weekly scalp DPC. Germline CDR1 SGHNT, CDR2 YYREEE (reference sequence). Trimming removed 0 bases from V and 5 bases from J; junction bases left unmatched: 11. CDR3 length: 18 amino acids.

This TCR was recovered from a man between 40 and 49 years old with alopecia areata. Some clones in this sample may be carry-over from other donors' samples. The input for sequencing was whole blood, taken in connection with sensitization to the hapten diphenylcyclopropenone (DPC). The genes are TRBV5-4 and TRBJ2-3; TRBD2 matches 11 bases. The CDR3 here is CASSLGFLAGGRVDTQYF. In nucleotides, the CDR3 is TGTGCCAGCAGCTTGGGTTTCCTAGCGGGAGGCCGGGTAGATACGCAGTATTTT.